This T cell receptor (beta chain) stems from a study of T cells after yellow fever vaccination. Looking at the study overall: Preparation used SMART-Seq v4 Ultra Low Input for the low-cell-number fractions. General study results and limits: A minor fraction of clonotypes spanned both CD4 and CD8 compartments. Boosting was followed by the reappearance of most primary-vaccination clones (just under 98% CD4, about 88% CD8).

With respect to this clonotype: Its antigen is undetermined.

In making TCR cDNA, 5'RACE template switching added a universal primer site and UMIs to it. In TCRdb, the 5' RACE reads were re-called with MiXCR into one record per CDR3 protein. The data hold under 300,000 distinct CDR3 sequences, with around 6.7% observed a single time. The starting material was CD4+ T cells sorted from PBMCs, obtained on the day of the yellow fever booster vaccination. The sequence came from a man aged 25 to 40 who received the YFV17D yellow fever vaccine.

The CDR3 is CASRPSEYNEQFF. The CDR3 region has the DNA TGCGCCAGCAGGCCTAGCGAGTACAATGAGCAGTTCTTC. The chain links TRBV5-1 to TRBJ2-1; a weak D match, TRBD2 (6 bases). The germline V and J ends were trimmed by 5 bases and 4 bases, with 10 bases remaining between them. This CDR3 has 13 amino acids. Germline V gene lookup returns CDR1 SGHRS and CDR2 YFSETQ.